The entry below gives a single T cell receptor (beta chain) sequence along with its context. Sequencing used immunoSEQ multiplex PCR; TCRdb keeps in-frame clones, though not all of them. This sample's table reports fewer than 250,000 clones. After removal of 4 bases from V and 4 bases from J, the junction contained 12 bases not matched to a gene. Germline loops: CDR1 MGHRA, CDR2 YSYEKL. This CDR3 contains 17 residues. The sample originates from a study of control samples from healthy donors and cancer patients. The specimen sequenced was blood. The receptor was isolated from a woman younger than 45 in good health. The V gene is TRBV4-1, the J gene TRBJ1-4; 7 bases match TRBD1. CDR3 nucleotide sequence: TGCGCCAGCAGCCTCCTAGCTCTGGGACAGAATAATGAAAAACTGTTTTTT. It is translated as CASSLLALGQNNEKLFF.